This is a list of T cell receptor beta chains from one sample in a study of cytomegalovirus exposure and HLA in healthy donors. Clones were sequenced by immunoSEQ multiplex PCR, and TCRdb holds only the in-frame ones, with some missing. The sample shows approximately 150,000 clones, around 75% of them seen only once. Sequenced: PBMCs. These receptors were obtained from a man aged 18 to 30 in good health and CMV-seropositive. Both conserved end residues are part of each CDR3. The D gene is left open where the match is weak. For some rows the clone size is stated as once, few or many, or as a class when expanded; others skip it.

CASSQDRGNQPQHF TGTGCCAGCAGCCAGGACAGGGGGAATCAGCCCCAGCATTTT TRBD1 NA TRBJ1-5 TRBV7-8
CASSPGQGRGYTF TGTGCCAGTAGTCCGGGACAGGGACGGGGCTACACCTTC TRBD1 NA TRBJ1-2 TRBV19
CASSLVDIQYF TGTGCCAGCAGCTTAGTCGACATTCAGTACTTC NA NA TRBJ2-4 TRBV11-3
CASSAGGNYGYTF TGTGCCAGCAGCGCCGGGGGGAACTATGGCTACACCTTC NA NA TRBJ1-2 TRBV6-6
CATSRDGPGTSYGYTF TGTGCCACCAGCAGAGATGGGCCCGGGACAAGTTATGGCTACACCTTC NA NA TRBJ1-2 TRBV15
CASSLAGLSLDYGYTF TGCGCCAGCAGCTTGGCCGGACTGAGTTTGGACTATGGCTACACCTTC NA NA TRBJ1-2 TRBV5-1
CASTFTGLNTEAFF TGTGCCAGCACCTTCACAGGATTGAACACTGAAGCTTTCTTT NA NA TRBJ1-1 TRBV6-6
CASSGRNTEAFF TGTGCCAGTAGTGGTAGAAACACTGAAGCTTTCTTT NA NA TRBJ1-1 TRBV19
CASSRQGRSSQPQHF TGTGCCAGCAGTAGACAGGGAAGATCAAGTCAGCCCCAGCATTTT TRBD1 NA TRBJ1-5 TRBV28
CASSSLAKNIQYF TGTGCCAGCAGTTCTCTAGCCAAAAACATTCAGTACTTC NA NA TRBJ2-4 TRBV25-1
CAISGTSGPSYNEQFF TGTGCCATCAGTGGCACTAGCGGACCCTCCTACAATGAGCAGTTCTTC TRBD2 few TRBJ2-1 TRBV10-3
CASSQTGGWPEAFF TGTGCCAGCAGTCAAACAGGGGGATGGCCTGAAGCTTTCTTT TRBD1 NA TRBJ1-1 TRBV27
CASSLGTSGPRQETQYF TGTGCCAGCAGCCTCGGGACTAGCGGCCCCCGGCAAGAGACCCAGTACTTC TRBD2 NA TRBJ2-5 TRBV14
CSVDLGVRTEAFF TGCAGCGTTGATTTAGGGGTGCGCACTGAAGCTTTCTTT NA NA TRBJ1-1 TRBV29-1
CASSQDSTEAFF TGTGCCAGCAGCCAAGACTCTACTGAAGCTTTCTTT NA few TRBJ1-1 TRBV14
CASSLPSGGLTDTQYF TGTGCCAGCAGTTTACCTAGCGGGGGTTTGACAGATACGCAGTATTTT TRBD2 NA TRBJ2-3 TRBV28
CASSLTPGETEAFF TGTGCCAGCAGCTTAACTCCGGGGGAAACTGAAGCTTTCTTT NA NA TRBJ1-1 TRBV7-3
CATGQGENTEAFF TGTGCCACCGGACAGGGGGAGAACACTGAAGCTTTCTTT TRBD1 NA TRBJ1-1 TRBV10-3
CASSRDRKAFF TGCGCCAGCAGCCGGGACAGAAAAGCTTTCTTT TRBD1 NA TRBJ1-1 TRBV4-1
CASSFGTGNAYGYTF TGTGCCAGCAGCTTCGGGACAGGGAATGCCTATGGCTACACCTTC TRBD1 NA TRBJ1-2 TRBV5-6
CASSLGGGALSGYTF TGTGCCAGCAGCTTGGGCGGGGGGGCTCTGAGTGGCTACACCTTC NA NA TRBJ1-2 TRBV5-4
CASSYRLEDTQYF TGTGCCAGCAGTTACCGTTTAGAGGATACGCAGTATTTT NA NA TRBJ2-3 TRBV6-5
CASSLGLATDTQYF TGTGCCAGCAGTTTAGGACTAGCGACAGATACGCAGTATTTT TRBD2 NA TRBJ2-3 TRBV6-5
CASSRDSMSSGNTIYF TGTGCCAGCAGCCGGGACAGTATGTCCTCTGGAAACACCATATATTTT TRBD1 once TRBJ1-3 TRBV28
CASSLLPRASGGTNTGELFF TGTGCCAGCAGCTTATTACCCCGGGCTAGCGGGGGAACGAACACCGGGGAGCTGTTTTTT TRBD2 NA TRBJ2-2 TRBV7-8
CASSPRSGDDYTF TGTGCCAGCAGCCCTCGATCGGGGGATGACTACACCTTC NA NA TRBJ1-2 TRBV5-6
CASSPGRNEKLFF TGTGCCAGCTCACCGGGGAGAAATGAAAAACTGTTTTTT NA NA TRBJ1-4 TRBV18
CASSWDRGFGTEAFF TGTGCCAGCAGCTGGGACAGGGGGTTTGGAACTGAAGCTTTCTTT TRBD1 NA TRBJ1-1 TRBV7-9
CASSQIIATEAFF TGTGCCAGCAGCCAAATAATTGCGACTGAAGCTTTCTTT NA NA TRBJ1-1 TRBV14
CAWSVRWGLAGDGEQFF TGTGCCTGGAGTGTACGATGGGGACTAGCGGGAGATGGTGAGCAGTTCTTC TRBD2 few TRBJ2-1 TRBV30
CAWSADRGTEAFF TGTGCCTGGAGTGCCGACAGGGGTACTGAAGCTTTCTTT TRBD1 once TRBJ1-1 TRBV30
CASSQRGQGNEQFF TGTGCCAGCAGCCAAAGGGGACAGGGGAATGAGCAGTTCTTC TRBD1 NA TRBJ2-1 TRBV7-9
CASSIMTSGIKYEQFF TGTGCCAGTAGTATTATGACTAGCGGGATTAAATATGAGCAGTTCTTC TRBD2 NA TRBJ2-1 TRBV19
CASSDNDRVNEKLFF TGTGCCAGCAGTGACAATGACAGGGTCAATGAAAAACTGTTTTTT TRBD1 NA TRBJ1-4 TRBV28